Below, 7 T cell receptor beta chains from the same sample are listed, as sequenced in a study of shared clonotypes between healthy human individuals. Data came from immunoSEQ multiplex PCR; TCRdb stores just in-frame clones and leaves some out. The data show 400,000 to 500,000 clones, roughly 85% seen once. The sample taken for sequencing was PBMCs. The receptors were gathered from a woman aged 40 to 49 in good health. Some clones in this sample may be carry-over from other donors' samples.

This clone appeared a single time. The chain employs TRBV7-9 and TRBJ2-7; 8 positions agree with TRBD2. CDR1 is SEHNR and CDR2 is FQNEAQ in the germline V gene (reference sequence). J gave up 3 bases and V 5 bases, and 9 bases lay outside the gene matches. This CDR3 spans 15 amino acids. CDR3 sequence: CASSLPAAGVYEQYF. The CDR3 DNA reads as TGTGCCAGCAGCCTCCCCGCAGCGGGGGTCTACGAGCAGTACTTC. The full variable domain, completed using reference TRBV7-9 and TRBJ2-7, is DTGVSQNPRHKITKRGQNVTFRCDPISEHNRLYWYRQTLGQGPEFLTYFQNEAQLEKSRLLSDRFSAERPKGSFSTLEIQRTEQGDSAMYLCASSLPAAGVYEQYFGPGTRLTVT.

Note on this clone: A much bigger clone sits one base away, suggesting this may be a read error. This chain links TRBV6-6 with TRBJ1-5; 7 positions agree with TRBD1. J lost 3 bases, V lost 6 bases, and 5 bases had no gene match. Germline V gene sequence: CDR1 MNHNY, CDR2 SVGAGI (reference sequence). The CDR3 sequence is 14 residues long. The DNA for the CDR3 is TGTGCCAGCAGCCCGACAGGGATCAATCAGCCCCAGCATTTT. As protein: CASSPTGINQPQHF.

With regard to this clone: Possible read error: a much larger clone is one base away. Within the sample, other DNA sequences also encode this same CDR3. The chain carries TRBV5-4 and TRBJ1-3, with a tentative D call TRBD1 (6 bases). The CDR3 loop spans 14 amino acids. Per germline, CDR1 SGHNT and CDR2 YYREEE (reference sequence). V lost 3 bases and J lost 1, with 8 bases in between. The CDR3 region is CASSSRGSGNTIYF. CDR3 sequence (DNA): TGTGCCAGCAGCTCGAGGGGGTCTGGAAACACCATATATTTT.

The rearrangement links TRBV6-7 to TRBJ2-1; a possible D gene is TRBD2 (7 bases). TRBV6-7 is flagged as an ORF with uncertain function. V was trimmed by 9 bases and J by 2 bases, leaving 14 bases between them. The CDR3 loop spans 14 amino acids. CDR3 coding DNA: TGTGCCAGATTCGGGGGGCGGCCCTACAATGAGCAGTTCTTC. It codes for CARFGGRPYNEQFF.

The chain combines TRBV9 with TRBJ1-2; 8 bases line up with TRBD1. Germline V gene sequence: CDR1 SGDLS, CDR2 YYNGEE. The CDR3 is made up of 14 amino acids. V lost 2 bases to trimming and J lost 7 bases; unmatched junction nucleotides: 7. The CDR3 region is CASSVTQGAGGYTF. In DNA, the CDR3 is TGTGCCAGCAGCGTTACCCAGGGGGCGGGTGGCTACACCTTC.

V and J are TRBV2 and TRBJ1-5; 7 bases agree with TRBD1. V trimming: 6 bases; J trimming: 3 bases; junction bases outside the gene matches: 2. The CDR3 is 13 amino acids. From germline, CDR1 is SNHLY and CDR2 FYNNEI. The CDR3 coding sequence is TGTGCCAGCAGCGGACAGGCCAATCAGCCCCAGCATTTT. It translates to CASSGQANQPQHF.

The V call is TRBV7-3, the J call TRBJ2-3, with D possibly matching TRBD2 (6 bases). Germline CDR1 and CDR2: SGHTA and FQGTGA. The CDR3 sequence is 15 residues long. V dropped 1 base and J dropped 0 bases, with 8 bases sitting between them. CDR3: CASSLRRDSTDTQYF. The CDR3 coding sequence is TGTGCCAGCAGCTTAAGGCGGGATAGCACAGATACGCAGTATTTT.